A single sample gave rise to the 8 T cell receptor beta chains below, sequenced in a study of T-cell memory formation after mild COVID-19. TCRdb independently ran MiXCR on the 5' RACE reads; one entry per CDR3 protein. The repertoire holds fewer than 200,000 distinct CDR3 sequences, with 20% to 25% as singletons. The specimen was PBMCs or a T cell subset sorted from them (not recorded which). Receptors were obtained from an adult woman who had mild COVID-19 (a few samples of this study predate the infection). Cell type and time point are not known.

A few counts support this clonotype. The CDR3 loop is CSARGGTSGIDEQFF. CDR3 in DNA: TGCAGTGCTAGAGGGGGGACTAGCGGGATTGATGAGCAGTTCTTC. The V gene is TRBV20-1, the J gene TRBJ2-1; 13 bases map to TRBD2. CDR1 and CDR2 from the germline V gene are DFQATT and SNEGSKA (reference sequence). The CDR3 extends over 15 amino acids. V was pared by 1 base and J by 8 bases, with 5 bases of the junction left unmatched.

This clonotype was counted many times. This chain links TRBV7-9 with TRBJ2-1, with TRBD2 matching over 8 bases. The CDR3 extends over 15 amino acids. From germline, CDR1 is SEHNR and CDR2 FQNEAQ (reference sequence). The V gene end was trimmed by 6 bases and the J gene end by 0 bases; junction bases not matched to a gene: 4. The CDR3 here is CASSVSGSSYNEQFF. CDR3 nucleotides: TGTGCCAGCAGTGTCAGCGGGAGCTCCTACAATGAGCAGTTCTTC.

The chain joins TRBV20-1 to TRBJ1-1; D unresolved. Germline V gene lookup returns CDR1 DFQATT and CDR2 SNEGSKA (reference sequence). V lost 2 bases and J lost 4, with 14 bases in between. There are 14 residues in the CDR3. CDR3 protein: CSARSFSFGTEAFF. CDR3 in DNA: TGCAGTGCTAGATCTTTCTCGTTCGGCACTGAAGCTTTCTTT.

The table lists this clonotype with a count of one. The rearrangement joins TRBV5-1 to TRBJ1-1; no firm D call. V was shortened by 1 base and J by 0 bases, with 4 bases between the two germline ends. Germline CDR1 reads SGHRS; CDR2 reads YFSETQ. CDR3 length: 13 amino acids. In DNA, the CDR3 is TGCGCCAGCAGCTTGTTCGTGAACACTGAAGCTTTCTTT. Translating it yields CASSLFVNTEAFF.

This clonotype was picked up a small number of times. J is TRBJ2-7 and V is TRBV12-3 or TRBV12-4; perhaps TRBD1 as D (6 bases). The CDR3 consists of 14 residues. Trimming cost V 6 bases and J 5 bases, with 17 bases left between them. CDR3 DNA sequence: TGTGCCAGCAGCGGGTACCAGGGGATCCACGAGCAGTACTTC. Encoded protein: CASSGYQGIHEQYF.

The rearrangement links TRBV7-9 to TRBJ2-7; the D gene is possibly TRBD2 (6 bases). V lost 0 bases to trimming and J lost 3 bases, with 12 bases between them. CDR1 and CDR2 from the germline V gene are SEHNR and FQNEAQ (reference sequence). The CDR3 covers 15 residues. The CDR3 DNA sequence: TGTGCCAGCAGCTTAGCACAGGAGGGAATCTACGAGCAGTACTTC. The encoded protein is CASSLAQEGIYEQYF.

V gene TRBV5-5 combines with J gene TRBJ1-2, with 11 positions matching TRBD1. The CDR3 is 16 amino acids. Per germline, CDR1 SGHKS and CDR2 YYEKEE (reference sequence). The junction had 10 bases not matched to a gene; V was cut back by 1 base and J by 8 bases. CDR3 sequence: CASSLTRWTGGRGYTF. The CDR3 DNA reads TGTGCCAGCAGCTTGACGCGGTGGACAGGGGGCAGGGGCTACACCTTC.

This chain links TRBV20-1 with TRBJ2-7; 8 nucleotides agree with TRBD1. Germline V CDR1 and CDR2: DFQATT, SNEGSKA (reference sequence). The CDR3 sequence is 12 residues long. The V segment lost 5 bases and the J segment 0 bases; nucleotides outside the gene matches: 0. The CDR3 DNA is TGCAGTGCTCAGGGGGCCTCCTACGAGCAGTACTTC. This translates into CSAQGASYEQYF.